The 29 T cell receptor beta chains listed next were all sequenced from one sample in a study of T cells expressing NK-cell markers. Following a re-call of the 5' RACE reads, TCRdb has one entry per CDR3 protein and lacks DNA. There are roughly 180,000 distinct CDR3 sequences in the sample, with roughly 18% held by the top ten. The material sequenced was blood T cells: a sorted CD56 or NKG2C T cell subset, CD4+ or CD8+ T cells, or bulk PBMC T cells (not recorded which). The source is a woman aged 18 to 75 in good health.

The chain recombines TRBV7-9 with TRBJ1-2; TCRdb lists TRBD1, though no DNA is available to test this call. CDR1 SEHNR and CDR2 FQNEAQ come from the germline V gene (reference sequence). The CDR3 runs to 16 residues. CDR3 loop: CASSQGGRTGDYGYTF.

The V gene is TRBV9, the J gene TRBJ2-1; TCRdb indicates TRBD1, and absent DNA this call remains unverified. CDR1 is SGDLS, CDR2 YYNGEE, per germline. This CDR3 region has 15 residues. The CDR3: CASSAWGTGGNEQFF.

The chain uses TRBV18 and TRBJ1-4. This CDR3 contains 13 residues. The germline V gene has CDR1 KGHSH and CDR2 LQKENI. CDR3 amino acids: CASSTVGNEKLFF.

V gene TRBV5-1 combines with J gene TRBJ2-5; as DNA is missing, the TRBD2 call by TCRdb cannot be tested. This CDR3 region has 13 residues. The germline V gene encodes CDR1 SGHRS and CDR2 YFSETQ. This CDR3 is CASSPGLAQTQYF.

V and J are TRBV4-1 and TRBJ2-7. The CDR3 runs 13 residues. From germline, CDR1 is MGHRA and CDR2 YSYEKL. The CDR3 spells CASSQDRRYEQYF.

The V call is TRBV10-3, the J call TRBJ1-4; the D call from TCRdb, TRBD1, cannot be confirmed without DNA. Germline V gene lookup returns CDR1 ENHRY and CDR2 SYGVKD. This CDR3 spans 16 amino acids. The CDR3 spells CASAGQGGVTNEKLFF.

This chain uses TRBV5-1 with TRBJ2-2; TCRdb's assignment of TRBD2 cannot be checked, as there is no DNA. CDR1 is SGHRS, CDR2 YFSETQ, per germline. The CDR3 is 15 residues long. CDR3 sequence: CASSLEASAAGELFF. The full variable domain, with the rest looked up from reference TRBV5-1 and TRBJ2-2, is KAGVTQTPRYLIKTRGQQVTLSCSPISGHRSVSWYQQTPGQGLQFLFEYFSETQRNKGNFPGRFSGRQFSNSRSEMNVSTLELGDSALYLCASSLEASAAGELFFGEGSRLTVL.

The chain carries TRBV9 and TRBJ2-3; TCRdb indicates TRBD1, and absent DNA this call remains unverified. Germline V lookup: CDR1 SGDLS, CDR2 YYNGEE. This CDR3 region has 16 residues. This chain's CDR3 is CASSVVGTGGTDTQYF.

The chain combines TRBV5-8 with TRBJ2-3. CDR1 and CDR2 (germline): SGHTS, YDEGEE. The CDR3 runs to 13 residues. The CDR3 loop is CASSIPWVNTQYF.

The rearrangement joins TRBV12-3 or TRBV12-4 to TRBJ2-5; the D call of TRBD2 rests on TCRdb alone, since no DNA is present to check it. The length of the CDR3 is 13 residues. CDR3 region: CASQGTREETQYF.

The chain carries TRBV12-3 or TRBV12-4 and TRBJ2-3; as DNA is missing, the TRBD1 call by TCRdb cannot be tested. This CDR3 is built from 13 residues. The CDR3 loop reads CASSLSPVGTQYF.

This rearrangement joins TRBV9 to TRBJ2-2; lacking DNA, the TRBD1 call made by TCRdb goes unchecked. The CDR3 totals 17 residues. CDR1 and CDR2 (germline): SGDLS, YYNGEE. The CDR3 here is CASSPWGVSGDTGELFF.

V gene TRBV7-2 combines with J gene TRBJ1-6. CDR1 and CDR2 (germline): SGHTA, FQGNSA. The CDR3 length is 14 residues. CDR3 loop: CASSKDGYNSPLHF.

This chain links TRBV4-1 with TRBJ2-5. The CDR3 runs to 13 residues. Germline CDR1 and CDR2: MGHRA and YSYEKL. The CDR3 spells CASSQELQETQYF.

V usage is TRBV7-9 and J usage is TRBJ2-5; TCRdb names TRBD1, which stays unverified in the absence of DNA. The germline CDR1 and CDR2 sequences are SEHNR and FQNEAQ (reference sequence). The CDR3 has 16 residues. This CDR3 is CASSLASGQTSGAQYF. The complete variable domain, with remaining parts taken from reference TRBV7-9 and TRBJ2-5, reads DTGVSQNPRHKITKRGQNVTFRCDPISEHNRLYWYRQTLGQGPEFLTYFQNEAQLEKSRLLSDRFSAERPKGSFSTLEIQRTEQGDSAMYLCASSLASGQTSGAQYFGPGTRLLVL.

The chain couples TRBV11-1 to TRBJ2-1; TCRdb picks TRBD1, but there is no DNA to check that call. CDR3 length: 18 amino acids. The germline V gene has CDR1 SGHAT and CDR2 FQDESV (reference sequence). CDR3 amino acids: CASSSRDKGQGVWNEQFF.

The V gene is TRBV7-3, the J gene TRBJ2-1; there is no DNA to check the TCRdb D call of TRBD1. This CDR3 region has 14 residues. Germline lookup yields CDR1 SGHTA and CDR2 FQGTGA. The CDR3 spells CASSLGDRAHEQFF.

The chain carries TRBV7-8 and TRBJ2-5. The CDR3 spans 15 residues. CDR1 and CDR2 from the germline V gene are SGHVS and FQNEAQ. The CDR3 here is CASSEFGPRWETQYF.

The chain combines TRBV5-1 with TRBJ1-4. In germline, CDR1 is SGHRS, CDR2 YFSETQ. The length of the CDR3 is 16 residues. CDR3 in amino acids: CASSSVEGPFSEKLFF.

The J gene is TRBJ2-7, the V gene TRBV5-1; checking the TCRdb D call of TRBD1 is not possible without DNA. CDR3 length equals 16 residues. Germline CDR1 is SGHRS and CDR2 is YFSETQ. This CDR3 is CASSSGASGVGYEQYF.

The chain uses TRBV11-1 and TRBJ2-1; the TRBD2 assignment by TCRdb is unverifiable without DNA. Per germline, CDR1 SGHAT and CDR2 FQDESV (reference sequence). The CDR3 has 15 residues. CDR3: CASSLRLAGGYEQFF.

The chain carries TRBV7-6 and TRBJ2-3; as DNA is missing, the TRBD1 call by TCRdb cannot be tested. Germline V gene sequence: CDR1 SGHVS, CDR2 FNYEAQ. This CDR3 has 17 residues. The CDR3 reads CASSLGDSFTSTDTQYF.

The rearrangement joins TRBV4-2 to TRBJ1-1. CDR1 and CDR2 (germline): LGHNA, YNFKEQ. The CDR3 has 17 residues. CDR3 loop: CASLRLPMGSSGTEAFF.

The gene calls are TRBV3-1 and TRBJ2-7; TCRdb designates TRBD1, a call that cannot be tested without DNA. This CDR3 is 16 amino acids long. Germline CDR1 LGHDT, CDR2 YNNKEL (reference sequence). The CDR3 spells CASSQPRPGSFDEQYF.

The chain combines TRBV6-2 or TRBV6-3 with TRBJ2-3; TCRdb names TRBD1, which stays unverified in the absence of DNA. The length of the CDR3 is 13 residues. Germline V gives CDR1 MNHEY, CDR2 SVGEGT. The CDR3 sequence is CASQRGGTDTQYF.

This chain uses TRBV5-1 with TRBJ2-3; as DNA is missing, the TRBD2 call by TCRdb cannot be tested. The CDR3 loop spans 15 amino acids. Germline V gene sequence: CDR1 SGHRS, CDR2 YFSETQ. The CDR3 region is CASSWGTSPTDTQYF.

The chain has TRBV5-1 and TRBJ2-7; TCRdb's D call of TRBD1 is untestable without DNA. The CDR3 is 13 residues long. CDR1 is SGHRS, CDR2 YFSETQ, per germline. The CDR3: CASSNTGIYEQYF. The full variable domain, rest sourced from reference TRBV5-1 and TRBJ2-7, is KAGVTQTPRYLIKTRGQQVTLSCSPISGHRSVSWYQQTPGQGLQFLFEYFSETQRNKGNFPGRFSGRQFSNSRSEMNVSTLELGDSALYLCASSNTGIYEQYFGPGTRLTVT.

This sequence joins TRBV9 and TRBJ2-5; the TCRdb call, TRBD1, lacks DNA for checking. This CDR3 spans 16 amino acids. Germline CDR1 reads SGDLS; CDR2 reads YYNGEE. This CDR3 is CASSVKGQGSQETQYF.

The chain couples TRBV3-1 to TRBJ2-7; TCRdb reports TRBD1, a call that lacks DNA to check it against. CDR1 and CDR2 (germline): LGHDT, YNNKEL (reference sequence). The CDR3 is 14 residues long. CDR3 amino acids: CASSQGTGGYEQYF.